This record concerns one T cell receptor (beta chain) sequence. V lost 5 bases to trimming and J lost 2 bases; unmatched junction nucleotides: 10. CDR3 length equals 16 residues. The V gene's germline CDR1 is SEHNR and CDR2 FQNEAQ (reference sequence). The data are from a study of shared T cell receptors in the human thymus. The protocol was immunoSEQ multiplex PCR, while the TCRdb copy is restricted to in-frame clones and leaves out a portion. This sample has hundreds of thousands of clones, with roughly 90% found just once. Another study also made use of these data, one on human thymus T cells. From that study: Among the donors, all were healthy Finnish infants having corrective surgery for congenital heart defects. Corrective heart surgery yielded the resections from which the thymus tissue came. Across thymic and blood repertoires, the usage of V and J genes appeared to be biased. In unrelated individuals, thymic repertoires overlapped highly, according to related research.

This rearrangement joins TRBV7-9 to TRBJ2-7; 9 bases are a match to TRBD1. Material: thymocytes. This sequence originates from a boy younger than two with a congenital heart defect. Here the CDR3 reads CASSATGTGNAYEQYF. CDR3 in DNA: TGTGCCAGCAGCGCTACCGGGACAGGGAATGCCTACGAGCAGTACTTC.